This TCR beta chain was found in a study of human T cells and chemical hapten exposure (dated by TCRdb to the early 2020s). Describing the broader study: For sensitization, 2% DPC in acetone was applied to a roughly 2 cm by roughly 2 cm area of upper inner arm skin. Weekly therapeutic DPC doses were additionally applied to the scalp of patients throughout the roughly 23-week study period. Patch testing was performed on the upper back with Finn chambers containing 0.01% DPC, and the patch tests were scored after 6 days according to International Contact Dermatitis Research Group standards. The mostly female patient cohort included alopecia areata with under or over 50% scalp involvement, alopecia totalis and alopecia universalis. The libraries were sequenced as a pool, and the TCR yield per sample differed mostly because of small variations in library volumes within the pool. This study followed changes in the peripheral blood TCR repertoire in vivo during primary and secondary sensitization of alopecia patients to the hapten diphenylcyclopropenone (DPC). Blood samples were taken from patients before sensitization (week 0) and then at 2, 6 and about 24 weeks after DPC sensitization. For TCR sequencing, blood came from 25 to 35 alopecia patients at anywhere from one to four time points (pre-sensitization, 2, 6 and 24 weeks). Broad study findings and their caveats: After repeated subsampling, changes were observed in the strength of the expansion versus patch-test correlation and in the threshold at which the correlation became significant. Because every patient had alopecia, a presumed autoimmune disease, the patients' immune response might differ from that of healthy individuals. Expanded TCRs formed significantly more large CDR3 similarity clusters than pre-sensitization or healthy control sets, consistent with antigen-driven responses. DPC sensitization did not change the number of TCRs with a frequency above 1 in 1000, and there was no evidence of changes in global repertoire structure. A positive correlation was found between the number of PT1 expanded TCRs and patch test score, with significance reached at thresholds 8, 16 and 32 but not 4.

Reading the label with the study, this specimen's time point is: patch test 1, 2 weeks after DPC sensitization. Interpreted using the paper, the treatment or condition label stands for: therapeutic diphenylcyclopropenone sensitization with weekly scalp DPC. At every patch-test visit, the blood draw took place before the patch test was put on. Eligible patients were aged 18 to 70, diagnosed with alopecia, deemed suitable for DPC therapy, and excluded if pregnant. Total RNA was extracted from unfractionated whole blood collected in Tempus Blood RNA tubes. From cysteine to phenylalanine, the CDR3 is 15 amino acids long. The DNA shown is the 45-base CDR3, in frame from base 1. As encoded in the germline V gene (reference sequence), CDR1 is DFQATT while CDR2 is SNEGSKA. Trimming takes 0 bases from V and 1 base from J, and the germline ends sit 12 bases apart. This clonotype was found a few times. The clone's antigen remains unknown. No much larger clonotype is one base removed from it; base qualities were not supplied.

The method was RACE. Reads for this sample came from a NextSeq 500. During library preparation, unique molecular identifiers were attached to individual cDNA molecules so that TCRs could be counted quantitatively and reproducibly. From each blood RNA sample, both TCR alpha and TCR beta chains were sequenced. The authors' pipeline ran thus. Samples had a median of 95,638 TCRs, with a range from about 23,224 to 690,600. V, J and CDR3 annotation of the TCR reads was carried out using the Decombinator software suite. Every sample was subsampled to the same number of TCRs (28,000) for the PS versus PT1 abundance plots. TCRs were defined as expanded if absent before sensitization and observed at least eight times at the 2-week time point. Starting from the raw public reads, TCRdb applied fastp trimming at Q25, assembled clones with MiXCR and retained in-frame beta chains. Each entry merges the rows of one CDR3 protein and shows their most common DNA and genes. TCRdb's processing, not the study's, gives the V and J calls here. The sample profile shows approximately 90,000 distinct CDR3 sequences; 9.5% to 15% of them were found once. The top ten clones comprise 2.1% of the sample.

The source of this sequence is a woman between 35 and 50 years old with alopecia areata. Some clones in this sample may be carry-over from other donors' samples. The sequenced sample was whole blood, obtained in connection with sensitization to the hapten diphenylcyclopropenone (DPC). The chain is made from TRBV20-1 and TRBJ1-1; the D gene cannot be resolved reliably. The DNA sequence follows: TGCAGTGCTAGAGATCGGGTGGGAGGGAACACTGAAGCTTTCTTT. Its coded protein is CSARDRVGGNTEAFF.